The 27 T cell receptor beta chains listed next were all sequenced from one sample in a study of blood T cell repertoires in COVID-19. Clones were read by immunoSEQ multiplex PCR, and TCRdb kept only the in-frame ones, dropping some. Of about 370,000 clones in the sample, roughly 90% are singletons; the top ten hold around 3%. Material: peripheral blood. The receptors here all came from a woman in her 30s with COVID-19, enrolled during active disease.

This chain links TRBV28 with TRBJ1-1, with TRBD1 as a possible D gene (5 bases). V was shortened by 6 bases and J by 5 bases, with 16 bases between the two germline ends. Germline-derived CDR1 and CDR2 are MDHEN and SYDVKM. This CDR3 is built from 14 residues. As DNA, the CDR3 is TGTGCCAGCAGATCCTCAGGGCCGTGGACTGAAGCTTTCTTT. Amino acid sequence: CASRSSGPWTEAFF. Combining the CDR3 with reference TRBV28 and TRBJ1-1 gives the whole variable domain DVKVTQSSRYLVKRTGEKVFLECVQDMDHENMFWYRQDPGLGLRLIYFSYDVKMKEKGDIPEGYSVSREKKERFSLILESASTNQTSMYLCASRSSGPWTEAFFGQGTRLTVV.

The CDR3 protein is CAISNGQLYGYTF. CDR3 nucleotides: TGTGCCATCAGCAATGGACAGCTGTATGGCTACACCTTC. The chain combines TRBV10-3 with TRBJ1-2; tentative D call: TRBD1 (6 bases). The germline gives CDR1 ENHRY, CDR2 SYGVKD. This CDR3 has 13 residues. Trimming left V 6 bases short and J 5 bases short, with 13 bases between.

CDR3 DNA sequence: TGTGCCAGCAGCCACGGACAGGGAGAGACCCAGTACTTC. This codes for CASSHGQGETQYF. The rearrangement links TRBV6-2 or TRBV6-3 to TRBJ2-5, with 8 bases that match TRBD1. V was pared by 6 bases and J by 4 bases, with 4 bases of the junction left unmatched. The CDR3 totals 13 residues. CDR1 and CDR2 from the germline V gene are MNHEY and SVGEGT.

The V call is TRBV10-2, the J call TRBJ2-1; 8 nucleotides agree with TRBD2. Looked up from germline, CDR1 is WSHSY and CDR2 is SAAADI. This CDR3 contains 16 residues. Unmatched junction bases numbered 7, after V lost 2 bases and J lost 4 bases. CDR3 in amino acids: CASSEMGTRAYNEQFF. The CDR3 DNA is TGCGCCAGCAGTGAGATGGGGACTAGGGCTTACAATGAGCAGTTCTTC.

The chain has TRBV11-2 and TRBJ2-5, with TRBD1 as a possible D gene (5 bases). In germline, CDR1 is SGHAT, CDR2 FQNNGV. Trimming took off 3 bases at V and 3 bases at J, with 8 bases between the two ends. This CDR3 has 13 amino acids. This chain's CDR3 is CASSFGREETQYF. The CDR3 bases are TGTGCCAGCAGCTTCGGCAGGGAAGAGACCCAGTACTTC.

The chain links TRBV2 to TRBJ2-3; the match to TRBD2 covers 7 bases. The V segment lost 6 bases and the J segment 2 bases; nucleotides outside the gene matches: 8. The germline gives CDR1 SNHLY, CDR2 FYNNEI. This CDR3 has 15 amino acids. The CDR3 nucleotides read TGTGCCAGCAGGGGAGCGCGGGAGACCACAGATACGCAGTATTTT. This gives the protein CASRGARETTDTQYF.

The chain carries TRBV5-6 and TRBJ2-3, with 9 bases that match TRBD2. This CDR3 spans 16 amino acids. Germline CDR1 SGHDT, CDR2 YYEEEE. Unmatched junction bases numbered 4, after V lost 1 base and J lost 1 base. The DNA of the CDR3 is TGTGCCAGCAGCTTGAGGTTAGCGGGGGGCACAGATACGCAGTATTTT. Protein product: CASSLRLAGGTDTQYF.

This chain joins TRBV7-9 and TRBJ1-2, with TRBD1 identical over 7 bases. CDR1 is SEHNR, CDR2 FQNEAQ, per germline (reference sequence). V lost 5 bases and J lost 2; bases outside the gene matches: 8. The CDR3 extends over 15 amino acids. The CDR3 loop is CASSHDRVINYGYTF. DNA for the CDR3: TGTGCCAGCAGCCATGACAGGGTGATCAACTATGGCTACACCTTC. Full variable domain (missing parts from reference TRBV7-9 and TRBJ1-2): DTGVSQNPRHKITKRGQNVTFRCDPISEHNRLYWYRQTLGQGPEFLTYFQNEAQLEKSRLLSDRFSAERPKGSFSTLEIQRTEQGDSAMYLCASSHDRVINYGYTFGSGTRLTVV.

The chain joins TRBV27 to TRBJ1-4; D call uncertain. The CDR3 has 14 residues. The V gene lost 6 bases and the J gene lost 4 bases, with 12 bases spanning the gap. Germline CDR1 and CDR2: MNHEY and SMNVEV (reference sequence). This CDR3 reads CASRSGILNEKLFF. CDR3 nucleotide sequence: TGTGCCAGCAGGAGCGGGATTCTTAATGAAAAACTGTTTTTT.

This chain uses TRBV15 with TRBJ2-1, with a possible D match to TRBD1 (6 bases). Germline V gene lookup returns CDR1 LNHNV and CDR2 YYDKDF (reference sequence). The CDR3 runs 15 residues. Trimming stripped 4 bases from V and 9 bases from J, with 19 bases between. The CDR3 loop is CATSTLQGNSLEQFF. CDR3 coding DNA: TGTGCCACCAGCACTTTACAGGGCAACTCGCTTGAGCAGTTCTTC.

The chain uses TRBV6-4 and TRBJ2-7, with 11 nucleotides matching TRBD1. Germline trimming cut 3 bases from V and 4 bases from J; bases unmatched to any gene: 8. Germline V gives CDR1 MRHNA, CDR2 SNTAGT. There are 16 residues in the CDR3. Here the CDR3 reads CASSDLRDRGKYEQYV. CDR3 nucleotide sequence: TGTGCCAGCAGTGATCTCCGGGACAGGGGGAAGTACGAGCAGTACGTC.

The chain combines TRBV21-1 with TRBJ1-2; the D call in the table, TRBD1, was not verified against the DNA. TRBV21-1 is a known pseudogene. There are 14 residues in the CDR3. The CDR3 reads CASSLGTGAYGYTF. CDR3 coding DNA: TGTGCCAGCAGCCTAGGGACAGGAGCATATGGCTACACCTTC.

The rearrangement joins TRBV4-2 to TRBJ2-3, with D possibly being TRBD2 (7 bases). The CDR3 totals 17 residues. Looked up from germline, CDR1 is LGHNA and CDR2 is YNFKEQ. V was pared by 4 bases and J by 0 bases, with 17 bases between. CDR3: CASSLAQGGGSTDTQYF. The CDR3 DNA follows: TGTGCCAGCAGCCTCGCGCAAGGGGGGGGAAGCACAGATACGCAGTATTTT.

The rearrangement joins TRBV3-1 (or the pseudogene TRBV3-2) to TRBJ2-2; D not resolved. The CDR3 length is 18 residues. Germline CDR1 reads LGHDT; CDR2 reads YNNKEL (reference sequence). The V gene lost 1 base and the J gene lost 3 bases, with 18 bases spanning the gap. The CDR3 protein is CASSQASGEIWDTGELFF. CDR3 DNA sequence: TGTGCCAGCAGCCAAGCTTCCGGAGAAATATGGGACACCGGGGAGCTGTTTTTT.

In this sample, this clone turned up once. The chain uses TRBV19 and TRBJ2-1; 10 nucleotides line up with TRBD1. V shed 6 bases and J 2 bases; nucleotides not matched to a gene: 10. The CDR3 loop spans 17 amino acids. Germline V lookup: CDR1 LNHDA, CDR2 SQIVND (reference sequence). The CDR3, as DNA: TGTGCCAGTAGACGCCTCGCCGGACAGGGGGCCTACAATGAGCAGTTCTTC. It translates to CASRRLAGQGAYNEQFF.

This clone was seen once. This chain joins TRBV2 and TRBJ2-1, with 8 bases that match TRBD2. CDR3 length: 14 residues. Trimming removed 4 bases from V and 5 bases from J; junction bases left unmatched: 4. Germline V gene lookup returns CDR1 SNHLY and CDR2 FYNNEI. Written as DNA, the CDR3 is TGTGCCAGCAGTGTACTAGCGGTTAACAATGAGCAGTTCTTC. It translates to CASSVLAVNNEQFF.

Written as DNA, the CDR3 is TGTGCCAGCGGACGAACAGGGGGTAACTATGGCTACACCTTC. This translates into CASGRTGGNYGYTF. This chain connects TRBV27 to TRBJ1-2, with 8 bases identical to TRBD1. This CDR3 has 14 amino acids. V lost 8 bases to trimming and J lost 1 base; unmatched junction nucleotides: 6. Germline loops: CDR1 MNHEY, CDR2 SMNVEV (reference sequence).

V is TRBV18 and J is TRBJ1-1, with D possibly TRBD1 on 5 matching bases. Per the germline V gene, CDR1 is KGHSH and CDR2 is LQKENI. The CDR3 sequence is 15 residues long. The germline V and J ends were trimmed by 4 bases and 2 bases, with 14 bases remaining between them. This CDR3 reads CASSLGANLNTEAFF. The CDR3 bases are TGTGCCAGCTCACTTGGGGCCAACCTTAACACTGAAGCTTTCTTT. The variable domain in full, completed from reference TRBV18 and TRBJ1-1, reads NAGVMQNPRHLVRRRGQEARLRCSPMKGHSHVYWYRQLPEEGLKFMVYLQKENIIDESGMPKERFSAEFPKEGPSILRIQQVVRGDSAAYFCASSLGANLNTEAFFGQGTRLTVV.

Only one count was recorded for this clone. The V call is TRBV4-3, the J call TRBJ1-1; the D gene is possibly TRBD1 (6 bases). The V end lost 5 bases, the J end lost 11 bases, and 15 bases lay between the germline ends. The CDR3 has 12 amino acids. Germline V gene lookup returns CDR1 LGHNA and CDR2 YSLEER. CDR3 sequence reads: CASSGDNLVAFF. For the CDR3, the DNA is TGCGCCAGCAGCGGGGACAACCTTGTCGCTTTCTTT.

A word on this clone: A junction boundary mismatches the germline segment, possibly from a read error. The chain employs TRBV9 and TRBJ2-2, with 11 nucleotides matching TRBD1. The CDR3 has 17 residues. In germline, CDR1 is SGDLS, CDR2 YYNGEE. The CDR3 nucleotides read TGTGCCAGCAGCCTTCTAGGGGACAGGGGGGAACACCGGGGAGCTGTTTTT. Amino acid sequence: CASSLLGDRGEHRGAVF.

In the case of this clone: The CDR3 ends on some other residue instead of the conserved phenylalanine or tryptophan, so this is likely a read error. The DNA is omitted, as the CDR3 cannot be located on it reliably, and the CDR3 follows TCRdb's listing. The rearrangement links TRBV29-1 to TRBJ1-2; TRBD1 is the table's D call and was not checked against the DNA. The CDR3 has 9 residues if both end residues are counted. Per germline, CDR1 SQVTM and CDR2 ANQGSEA. CDR3 region: CSVEGDRGL.

The chain uses TRBV11-2 and TRBJ1-1; 11 bases map to TRBD1. Germline assignment: CDR1 SGHAT and CDR2 FQNNGV. V dropped 5 bases and J dropped 3; count of bases not matched to a gene: 5. This CDR3 region has 15 residues. In nucleotides, the CDR3 is TGTGCCAGCAGCGGACAGGGGGCGCAGGACACTGAAGCTTTCTTT. It is translated as CASSGQGAQDTEAFF.

A single count supports this clone. V gene TRBV23-1 combines with J gene TRBJ2-5, with a possible D match to TRBD2 (7 bases). TRBV23-1 is sorted into the ORF group, with uncertain function. The length of the CDR3 is 16 residues. The V and J ends lost 2 bases and 5 bases respectively, with 18 bases between them. CDR3 coding DNA: TGCGCCAGCAGTCAAGGTACCGGGGGGCGCCTCGAGACCCAGTACTTC. It yields the protein CASSQGTGGRLETQYF.

V is TRBV7-6 and J is TRBJ1-2; D may be TRBD1 (5 bases). Germline V gives CDR1 SGHVS, CDR2 FNYEAQ. V was clipped by 5 bases and J by 8 bases, with 18 bases between them. There are 14 residues in the CDR3. The CDR3 region has the DNA TGTGCCAGCAGCGATACGACAGTTGGTTACGGCTACACCTTC. Translation gives CASSDTTVGYGYTF.

V gene TRBV30 combines with J gene TRBJ2-1; TRBD2 aligns across 14 bases. CDR3 length: 19 amino acids. The V segment lost 5 bases and the J segment 3 bases; nucleotides outside the gene matches: 15. CDR1 and CDR2 from the germline V gene are GTSNPN and SVGIG (reference sequence). CDR3 sequence reads: CAWATGTSGSITGYNEQFF. The CDR3 bases are TGTGCCTGGGCTACCGGGACTAGCGGGAGCATAACCGGCTACAATGAGCAGTTCTTC.

The rearrangement joins TRBV29-1 to TRBJ2-5; perhaps TRBD2 as D (6 bases). V lost 4 bases and J lost 5, with 20 bases in between. CDR1 SQVTM and CDR2 ANQGSEA come from the germline V gene. There are 15 residues in the CDR3. The CDR3 sequence is CSVGPTVGSGETQYF. In nucleotides, the CDR3 is TGCAGCGTTGGTCCTACCGTCGGGAGTGGGGAGACCCAGTACTTC.

The chain recombines TRBV10-3 with TRBJ2-2; D call uncertain. Deletions cut 3 bases from V and 5 bases from J, with 7 bases between. The CDR3 extends over 13 amino acids. Germline V gene data show CDR1 as ENHRY and CDR2 as SYGVKD. As DNA, the CDR3 is TGTGCCATCAGTGACAGAGGTACCGGGGAGCTGTTTTTT. Translated: CAISDRGTGELFF.